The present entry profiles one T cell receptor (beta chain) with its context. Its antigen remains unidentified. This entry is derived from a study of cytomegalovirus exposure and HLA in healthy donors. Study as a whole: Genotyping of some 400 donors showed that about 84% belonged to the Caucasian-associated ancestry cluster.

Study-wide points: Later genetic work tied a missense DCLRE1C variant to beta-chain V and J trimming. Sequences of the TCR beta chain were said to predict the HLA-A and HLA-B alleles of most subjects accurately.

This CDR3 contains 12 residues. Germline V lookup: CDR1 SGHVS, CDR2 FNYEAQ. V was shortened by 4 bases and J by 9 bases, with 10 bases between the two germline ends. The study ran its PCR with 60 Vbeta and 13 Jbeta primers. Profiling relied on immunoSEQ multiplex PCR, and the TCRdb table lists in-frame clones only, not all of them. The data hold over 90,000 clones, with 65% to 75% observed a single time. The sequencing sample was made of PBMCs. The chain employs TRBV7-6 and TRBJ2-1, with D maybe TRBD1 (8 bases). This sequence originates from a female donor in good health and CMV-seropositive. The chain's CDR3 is CASSYRGGEQFF. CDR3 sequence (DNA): TGTGCCAGCAGCTACAGGGGGGGTGAGCAGTTCTTC.